This TCR beta chain is drawn from a study of blood T cell repertoires in COVID-19. On the study more broadly: COVID-19 samples collected from the United States, Italy and Spain covered acute and convalescent phases.

The repertoire was sequenced with immunoSEQ multiplex PCR; TCRdb's copy has only in-frame clones and lacks some. The sample shows about 90,000 clones, 80% to 95% of them seen only once. This CDR3 spans 15 amino acids. In germline, CDR1 is MDHEN, CDR2 SYDVKM. The ends were cut back, 3 bases at V and 2 bases at J, with 11 bases in the middle. The chain couples TRBV28 to TRBJ1-5; D uncertain. This sequence was found in a human donor with active COVID-19. The donor label of this sample is uncertain. Sequenced: peripheral blood. The CDR3 nucleotides read TGTGCCAGCAGTTTTGGGAGCGAGGGCAATCAGCCCCAGCATTTT. Translation gives CASSFGSEGNQPQHF.